The 14 T cell receptor beta chains below come from one sample, sequenced in a study of T-cell memory formation after mild COVID-19. One entry per CDR3 protein, called by TCRdb with MiXCR from the 5' RACE reads. The table lists roughly 250,000 distinct CDR3 sequences, around 15% of them singletons. The sequenced sample was PBMCs or a T cell subset sorted from them (not recorded which). The receptors were sampled from a man younger than 35 who had mild COVID-19 (a few samples of this study predate the infection). Cell type and time point are not known.

The chain is built from TRBV27 and TRBJ2-5; TRBD2 matches 9 bases. The V gene's germline CDR1 is MNHEY and CDR2 SMNVEV (reference sequence). The CDR3 is 15 residues long. V lost 4 bases and J lost 4; bases outside the gene matches: 7. The CDR3 loop is CASSSRSGGLETQYF. Here the CDR3 DNA reads TGTGCCAGCAGTTCCCGGAGCGGGGGGCTAGAGACCCAGTACTTC.

The chain combines TRBV28 with TRBJ2-1; the D is unclear. CDR3 size: 13 residues. Per the germline V gene, CDR1 is MDHEN and CDR2 is SYDVKM. Trimming took off 2 bases at V and 4 bases at J, with 6 bases between the two ends. The CDR3 DNA reads TGTGCCAGCAGTTTACAGGTTTACAATGAGCAGTTCTTC. Amino acids: CASSLQVYNEQFF.

This clonotype was seen a few times. This chain's CDR3 is CASSPDSGEQYF. CDR3 DNA sequence: TGTGCCAGCAGTCCGGACAGCGGCGAGCAGTACTTC. The chain joins TRBV6-5 to TRBJ2-7; the D gene is possibly TRBD1 (6 bases). The length of the CDR3 is 12 residues. In germline, CDR1 is MNHEY, CDR2 SVGAGI. Trimming stripped 5 bases from V and 6 bases from J, with 11 bases between.

In its sample, this clonotype was seen a few times. The chain is built from TRBV7-2 and TRBJ1-6, with TRBD1 as a possible D gene (6 bases). The CDR3 runs to 15 residues. The germline V and J ends were trimmed by 1 base and 7 bases, with 11 bases remaining between them. Germline CDR1 reads SGHTA; CDR2 reads FQGNSA. CDR3 sequence: CASSLVWGQNSPLHF. CDR3 DNA: TGTGCCAGCAGCTTAGTCTGGGGGCAGAATTCACCCCTCCACTTT.

The V call is TRBV11-2, the J call TRBJ1-2, with D maybe TRBD1 (5 bases). This CDR3 contains 15 residues. Germline assignment: CDR1 SGHAT and CDR2 FQNNGV. The V gene lost 4 bases and the J gene lost 0 bases, with 12 bases spanning the gap. The CDR3 sequence: CASSSRDTTNYGYTF. Here the CDR3 DNA reads TGTGCCAGCAGCTCCAGGGATACCACTAACTATGGCTACACCTTC.

This clonotype has more than one count but fewer than ten. The genes are TRBV7-3 and TRBJ1-1, with no clear D. The ends were cut back, 0 bases at V and 5 bases at J, with 10 bases in the middle. The CDR3 covers 14 residues. Germline CDR1 and CDR2: SGHTA and FQGTGA. The CDR3 DNA reads TGTGCCAGCAGCTTAACGCCCCCGTGGACTGAAGCTTTCTTT. This gives the protein CASSLTPPWTEAFF.

The rearrangement uses TRBV5-6 and TRBJ1-5; D is unresolved. The germline gives CDR1 SGHDT, CDR2 YYEEEE. The CDR3 is 12 amino acids. V was cut by 3 bases and J by 7 bases, with 8 bases left in between. CDR3 DNA sequence: TGTGCCAGCAGCTCGGACGCACAGCCCCAGCATTTT. Translated: CASSSDAQPQHF.

This clonotype was seen a few times. The chain links TRBV9 to TRBJ2-5; a possible D gene is TRBD2 (6 bases). This CDR3 contains 16 residues. Germline-derived CDR1 and CDR2 are SGDLS and YYNGEE. The ends were cut back, 4 bases at V and 5 bases at J, with 21 bases in the middle. In DNA, the CDR3 is TGTGCCAGCAGCCCACGTCTGGGTAGAAGCGGGGAGACCCAGTACTTC. Its protein product is CASSPRLGRSGETQYF.

This clonotype was observed many times. The gene calls are TRBV5-1 and TRBJ1-4, with 9 nucleotides matching TRBD1. Germline-derived CDR1 and CDR2 are SGHRS and YFSETQ. CDR3 size: 17 residues. The V segment lost 1 base and the J segment 0 bases; nucleotides outside the gene matches: 4. CDR3 sequence: CASSLKGQGATNEKLFF. The CDR3 nucleotides read TGCGCCAGCAGCTTGAAGGGACAGGGCGCAACTAATGAAAAACTGTTTTTT.

This clonotype was counted between two and nine times. This chain links TRBV12-3 or TRBV12-4 with TRBJ2-5; no reliable D call. Trimming took 3 bases from V and 5 from J, leaving 10 bases between them. The CDR3 has 13 amino acids. The CDR3 nucleotides read TGTGCCAGCAGTTTCCTCAGGTGGGAGACCCAGTACTTC. Translated, it gives CASSFLRWETQYF.

Turning to this clonotype: No conserved phenylalanine or tryptophan ends this CDR3, so it is likely a read error. The rearrangement uses TRBV11-2 and TRBJ2-3; 8 bases line up with TRBD1. Germline V CDR1 and CDR2: SGHAT, FQNNGV. The J segment lost 2 bases and the V segment lost 5 bases, leaving 6 bases of the junction unmatched. The CDR3 loop spans 15 amino acids. CDR3 in DNA: TGTGCCAGCAGCCTAGGACAGGGCAACACAGATACGCAGTATCTT. It is translated as CASSLGQGNTDTQYL.

There are a few counts of this clonotype. The chain carries TRBV9 and TRBJ2-2; the match to TRBD2 covers 12 bases. The CDR3 runs to 17 residues. The trim removed 4 bases at V and 3 bases at J, leaving 7 bases unmatched. The germline V gene encodes CDR1 SGDLS and CDR2 YYNGEE. CDR3 region: CASSSWGTSGYTGELFF. The CDR3 DNA follows: TGTGCCAGCAGCTCCTGGGGGACTAGCGGGTACACCGGGGAGCTGTTTTTT.

The rearrangement uses TRBV28 and TRBJ2-2; D gene uncertain. V lost 8 bases to trimming and J lost 0 bases, with 7 bases between them. CDR3 size: 13 residues. Germline loops: CDR1 MDHEN, CDR2 SYDVKM. The CDR3, as DNA: TGTGCCAGCCGGACCACGAACACCGGGGAGCTGTTTTTT. Protein product: CASRTTNTGELFF.

The chain employs TRBV7-2 and TRBJ2-3; no firm D call. V lost 6 bases, J lost 3 bases, and 13 bases lay in between. In germline, CDR1 is SGHTA, CDR2 FQGNSA. The CDR3 contains 14 residues. CDR3 coding DNA: TGTGCCAGCAGTGCGACACTGGCGACAGATACGCAGTATTTT. Translation gives CASSATLATDTQYF.